These 22 T cell receptor beta chains came from one sample sequenced in a study of blood T cells in healthy people across ages. A J-beta primer mix and a sample-barcoded 5' primer were used in a second PCR of about 7 to 12 cycles. TCRdb re-called the 5' RACE reads with MiXCR, one entry per CDR3 protein. The data show about 640,000 distinct CDR3 sequences, roughly 50% seen once. What was sequenced was blood. Every receptor here comes from a man in his sixties in good health.

V usage is TRBV7-2 and J usage is TRBJ1-2; D unresolved. The CDR3 runs to 14 residues. Germline lookup yields CDR1 SGHTA and CDR2 FQGNSA. V was pared by 3 bases and J by 2 bases, with 10 bases between. CDR3 in amino acids: CASSLDSVNYGYTF. CDR3 nucleotide sequence: TGTGCCAGCAGCTTGGACTCAGTGAACTATGGCTACACCTTC.

This clonotype was detected once. The chain recombines TRBV5-1 with TRBJ2-3; D remains unclear. The CDR3 spans 12 residues. In germline, CDR1 is SGHRS, CDR2 YFSETQ. V lost 2 bases and J lost 6, with 7 bases in between. The CDR3 protein is CASSFNGDTQYF. DNA for the CDR3: TGCGCCAGCAGCTTCAACGGGGATACGCAGTATTTT.

The chain recombines TRBV27 with TRBJ1-1, with D hard to call. Germline V CDR1 and CDR2: MNHEY, SMNVEV (reference sequence). CDR3 length: 13 amino acids. Trimming pared 5 bases from V and 5 bases from J, leaving 12 bases between. Written as DNA, the CDR3 is TGTGCCAGCAGTGTAGGTTCCTGGACTGAAGCTTTCTTT. Its protein is CASSVGSWTEAFF.

CDR3 sequence reads: CASSRPSGPSGRGTDTQYF. CDR3 coding DNA: TGTGCCAGCAGTCGACCTAGCGGGCCCTCCGGCCGAGGCACAGATACGCAGTATTTT. This rearrangement joins TRBV12-3 or TRBV12-4 to TRBJ2-3, with 8 bases that match TRBD2. V dropped 5 bases and J dropped 1; count of bases not matched to a gene: 17. The CDR3 is 19 amino acids.

In regard to this clonotype: A read error may account for a junction end that differs from germline. The chain uses TRBV12-3 or TRBV12-4 and TRBJ2-3, with unresolved D. The CDR3 has 12 amino acids. CDR3 residues: CASSQAPDAQYF. The CDR3 nucleotides read TGTGCCAGCAGTCAGGCTCCAGATGCGCAGTATTTT.

The V and J genes are TRBV10-3 and TRBJ1-2; D is possibly TRBD1 (5 bases). The CDR3 totals 14 residues. Germline V gene sequence: CDR1 ENHRY, CDR2 SYGVKD. V was cut by 4 bases and J by 7 bases, with 16 bases left in between. The CDR3 nucleotides are TGTGCCATCAGTGGCACCACAGGCCTTGGTGGCTACACCTTC. Translation gives CAISGTTGLGGYTF.

A note on this clonotype: The junction departs from the called germline gene at one end, perhaps through a read error. The J gene is TRBJ2-1, the V gene TRBV20-1, with TRBD1 identical over 12 bases. This CDR3 has 15 residues. The germline gives CDR1 DFQATT, CDR2 SNEGSKA (reference sequence). The CDR3 reads CSASAGTGGYNGQFF. The CDR3 nucleotides read TGCAGTGCTAGTGCGGGGACAGGGGGCTACAATGGGCAGTTCTTC.

The sample holds a few counts of this clonotype. The CDR3 loop reads CASSSVSQETQYF. CDR3 coding DNA: TGTGCCAGCAGCTCGGTCTCCCAAGAGACCCAGTACTTC. The J gene is TRBJ2-5, the V gene TRBV7-8, with no clear D. The CDR3 is 13 residues long. The V end lost 4 bases, the J end lost 1 base, and 7 bases lay between the germline ends. From germline, CDR1 is SGHVS and CDR2 FQNEAQ. Full variable domain (remainder filled in from reference TRBV7-8 and TRBJ2-5): GAGVSQSPRYKVAKRGQDVALRCDPISGHVSLFWYQQALGQGPEFLTYFQNEAQLDKSGLPSDRFFAERPEGSVSTLKIQRTQQEDSAVYLCASSSVSQETQYFGPGTRLLVL.

The sample holds a few counts of this clonotype. The CDR3 loop reads CSARDKGRGRETQYF. CDR3 nucleotide sequence: TGCAGTGCTAGAGATAAGGGCCGAGGAAGGGAGACCCAGTACTTC. The chain combines TRBV20-1 with TRBJ2-7; D not certain. The DNA end is a closer match to TRBJ2-5, so the J assignment may be wrong. CDR1 and CDR2 (germline): DFQATT, SNEGSKA (reference sequence). This CDR3 comprises 15 residues.

Ten or more counts support this clonotype. The chain carries TRBV20-1 and TRBJ2-4; D is perhaps TRBD2 (6 bases). V shed 2 bases and J shed 9 bases, with 20 bases lying between them. CDR3 length equals 15 residues. Germline V gene lookup returns CDR1 DFQATT and CDR2 SNEGSKA (reference sequence). The CDR3 reads CSARPRRVGGGIQYF. The CDR3 DNA sequence: TGCAGTGCTAGACCACGAAGGGTGGGAGGCGGCATTCAGTACTTC.

This clonotype is a singleton in its sample. The rearrangement joins TRBV5-1 to TRBJ2-3; a weak D match, TRBD1 (6 bases). The germline CDR1 and CDR2 sequences are SGHRS and YFSETQ. This CDR3 is 16 amino acids long. The germline V and J ends were trimmed by 3 bases and 0 bases, with 14 bases remaining between them. The DNA for the CDR3 is TGCGCCAGCAGCTCTGACAGGAGCTTTAGCACAGATACGCAGTATTTT. Translation: CASSSDRSFSTDTQYF.

The rearrangement links TRBV9 to TRBJ2-7; D unresolved. V lost 0 bases and J lost 7, with 11 bases in between. This CDR3 has 13 residues. Germline CDR1 reads SGDLS; CDR2 reads YYNGEE. CDR3 sequence reads: CASSVVPEGEQYF. As DNA, the CDR3 is TGTGCCAGCAGCGTAGTGCCAGAAGGTGAGCAGTACTTC.

J is TRBJ2-1 and V is TRBV7-8, with 8 bases fitting TRBD2. Germline assignment: CDR1 SGHVS and CDR2 FQNEAQ. This CDR3 has 18 amino acids. V lost 4 bases and J lost 4; bases outside the gene matches: 15. CDR3 region: CASSSRVTSAGGYNEQFF. CDR3 bases: TGTGCCAGCAGCTCCAGGGTGACTAGCGCTGGGGGTTACAATGAGCAGTTCTTC. The full variable domain, in which reference TRBV7-8 and TRBJ2-1 provide the parts outside the CDR3, is GAGVSQSPRYKVAKRGQDVALRCDPISGHVSLFWYQQALGQGPEFLTYFQNEAQLDKSGLPSDRFFAERPEGSVSTLKIQRTQQEDSAVYLCASSSRVTSAGGYNEQFFGPGTRLTVL.

This clonotype was found a few times. This chain joins TRBV3-1 and TRBJ2-5; weak D call: TRBD1 (8 bases). With the DNA end fitting TRBJ2-7 better, the J assignment may be wrong. Germline CDR1 LGHDT, CDR2 YNNKEL (reference sequence). The CDR3 covers 16 residues. CDR3 sequence reads: CASSQDGGTGWNEQYF. DNA for the CDR3: TGTGCCAGCAGCCAAGACGGGGGGACAGGATGGAACGAGCAGTACTTC.

The CDR3 reads CSASPPRVGVQGTDTQYF. CDR3 nucleotide sequence: TGCAGTGCTAGCCCCCCCCGCGTCGGTGTCCAGGGGACAGATACGCAGTATTTT. The chain joins TRBV20-1 to TRBJ2-3; TRBD1 is a possible D gene (6 bases). The ends were cut back, 3 bases at V and 3 bases at J, with 25 bases in the middle. CDR1 is DFQATT and CDR2 is SNEGSKA in the germline V gene (reference sequence). CDR3 length: 18 residues.

CDR3 nucleotides: TGCAGTGCTAGAGATTCGGCCAGCTCCTACGAGCAGTACTTC. Translating it yields CSARDSASSYEQYF. V is TRBV20-1 and J is TRBJ2-7; D unclear. CDR1 DFQATT and CDR2 SNEGSKA come from the germline V gene (reference sequence). Trimming left V 0 bases short and J 0 bases short, with 9 bases between. The CDR3 contains 14 residues.

This chain connects TRBV11-2 to TRBJ2-5; 10 bases map to TRBD1. This CDR3 region has 17 residues. Trimming took 5 bases from V and 4 from J; bases not matched to a gene: 13. Germline V gives CDR1 SGHAT, CDR2 FQNNGV. CDR3 sequence (DNA): TGTGCCAGCAGCCCCCGGGACAGGGGATTAAGGGGAGAGACCCAGTACTTC. Amino acids: CASSPRDRGLRGETQYF.

The chain employs TRBV20-1 and TRBJ2-6, with 8 bases fitting TRBD1. CDR1 and CDR2 from the germline V gene are DFQATT and SNEGSKA (reference sequence). The CDR3 length is 16 residues. Losses at the gene ends were 7 bases for V and 1 base for J; bases not matched to a gene: 9. The CDR3, as DNA: TGCAGTGTTCCGGGACAGGCCTCTTCTGGGGCCAACGTCCTGACTTTC. Translating it yields CSVPGQASSGANVLTF.

The chain is built from TRBV10-1 and TRBJ2-3; TRBD2 matches 15 bases. CDR1 WNHNN and CDR2 SYGVQD come from the germline V gene (reference sequence). With V trimmed by 3 bases and J by 5 bases, 3 bases remained unmatched. The CDR3 consists of 16 residues. CDR3 amino acids: CASSDGTSGGKDTQYF. The CDR3, as DNA: TGCGCCAGCAGTGATGGGACTAGCGGGGGGAAAGATACGCAGTATTTT.

V and J are TRBV28 and TRBJ2-5; D is perhaps TRBD1 (7 bases). The CDR3 spans 15 residues. The germline CDR1 and CDR2 sequences are MDHEN and SYDVKM. V dropped 5 bases and J dropped 4 bases, with 17 bases sitting between them. The CDR3, as DNA: TGTGCCAGCAGTGGAGGGGGCGCGGGTGGAGAGACCCAGTACTTC. It is translated as CASSGGGAGGETQYF.

This sequence joins TRBV7-9 and TRBJ1-5; D uncertain. Germline V gene lookup returns CDR1 SEHNR and CDR2 FQNEAQ (reference sequence). The V end lost 5 bases, the J end lost 10 bases, and 12 bases lay between the germline ends. This CDR3 spans 12 amino acids. CDR3 DNA: TGTGCCAGCAGCACCTCCGTCGAACCCCAGCATTTT. It specifies CASSTSVEPQHF.

V is TRBV25-1 and J is TRBJ2-5, with D possibly called TRBD1 or TRBD2 (6 bases each). The CDR3 totals 16 residues. V lost 6 bases, J lost 0 bases, and 17 bases lay in between. The germline CDR1 and CDR2 sequences are MGHDK and SYGVNS. CDR3 DNA sequence: TGTGCCAGCAGCCCAACCGGGGGCTCGTACCAAGAGACCCAGTACTTC. Its protein is CASSPTGGSYQETQYF.